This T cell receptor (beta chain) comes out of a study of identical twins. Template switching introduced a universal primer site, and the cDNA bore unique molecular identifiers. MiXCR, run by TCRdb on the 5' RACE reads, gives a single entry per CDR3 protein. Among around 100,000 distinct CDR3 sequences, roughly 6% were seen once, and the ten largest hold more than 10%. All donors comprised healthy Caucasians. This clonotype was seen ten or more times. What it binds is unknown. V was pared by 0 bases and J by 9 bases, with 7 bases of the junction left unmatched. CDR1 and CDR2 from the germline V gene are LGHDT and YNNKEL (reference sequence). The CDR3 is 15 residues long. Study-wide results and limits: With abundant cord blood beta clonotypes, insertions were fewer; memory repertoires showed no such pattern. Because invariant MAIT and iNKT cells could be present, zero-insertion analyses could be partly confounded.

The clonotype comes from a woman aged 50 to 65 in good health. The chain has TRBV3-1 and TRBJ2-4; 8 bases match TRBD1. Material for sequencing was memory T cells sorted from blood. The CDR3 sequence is CASSQEGQARGIQYF. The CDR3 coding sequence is TGTGCCAGCAGCCAAGAGGGACAGGCCAGAGGCATTCAGTACTTC.